A selection of T cell receptor beta chains follows, all from one sample in a study of read filtering for tumor transcriptome and immune sequencing. TCRdb re-derived calls from the reads in MiXCR, one entry per CDR3 protein. The table shows around 35,000 distinct CDR3 sequences, with roughly 13% occurring only once. Input material: a population of CD138-negative cells sorted from bone marrow. Receptors originate from a donor aged 40 or over with multiple myeloma. Each CDR3 is given with its conserved first and last residue. A D gene is named only where the DNA matches it firmly. Expanded clones are given a class, and other clones once, few, many or no size at all.

>TRBJ1-4|-|many|TRBV2
CARSAGREKEKLFF
TGTGCCCGATCTGCGGGCAGGGAGAAAGAAAAACTGTTTTTT
>TRBJ2-1|-|many|TRBV11-2
CASSLGLGERQFF
TGTGCCAGCAGCTTAGGGCTAGGGGAAAGACAGTTCTTC
>TRBJ2-1|-|many|TRBV6-6
CASSYPGSQSRSYNEQFF
TGTGCCAGCAGTTACCCAGGGTCACAGTCGCGCTCCTACAATGAGCAGTTCTTC
>TRBJ1-2|-|-|TRBV7-2
CASSLGKGRGVNYGYTF
TGTGCCAGCAGCTTGGGAAAAGGGCGGGGTGTTAACTATGGCTACACCTTC
>TRBJ2-1|-|many|TRBV18
CASSPRGDREKNEQFF
TGTGCCAGCTCACCGCGGGGGGACAGGGAGAAAAATGAGCAGTTCTTC
>TRBJ2-5|-|many|TRBV20-1
CSASPQQETQYF
TGCAGTGCTAGTCCCCAGCAAGAGACCCAGTACTTC
>TRBJ2-7|TRBD2|many|TRBV20-1
CSAETSDLGYF
TGCAGTGCGGAAACTAGCGACCTGGGGTACTTC
>TRBJ2-5|TRBD2|many|TRBV12-3/TRBV12-4
CASSFPAGVAQETQYF
TGTGCCAGCAGTTTTCCAGCGGGAGTGGCTCAGGAGACCCAGTACTTC
>TRBJ2-1|-|many|TRBV5-5
CASTSNQVLNEQFF
TGTGCCAGCACCTCAAATCAGGTACTTAATGAGCAGTTCTTC
>TRBJ2-4|-|many|TRBV5-1
CASSPLGGVGAKNIQYF
TGCGCCAGCAGCCCCCTGGGCGGAGTTGGGGCCAAAAACATTCAGTACTTC
>TRBJ2-1|TRBD2|-|TRBV5-4
CASSKGGGSYNEQFF
TGTGCCAGCAGCAAGGGCGGGGGTTCCTACAATGAGCAGTTCTTC
>TRBJ1-1|-|many|TRBV7-2
CASSSALGTRNTEAFF
TGTGCCAGCAGCTCCGCCTTAGGCACAAGGAACACTGAAGCTTTCTTT
>TRBJ2-5|-|few|TRBV5-4
CASSRLGGAANQYF
TGTGCCAGCAGCAGACTAGGGGGCGCGGCAAACCAGTACTTC
>TRBJ2-7|-|many|TRBV25-1
CASSRGYEQYF
TGTGCCAGCAGTCGCGGTTACGAGCAGTACTTC
>TRBJ2-5|-|many|TRBV7-9
CASSLMETQYF
TGTGCCAGCAGCTTAATGGAGACCCAGTACTTC
>TRBJ2-5|-|many|TRBV20-1
CSARASDPPGPSHQETQYF
TGCAGTGCTAGAGCCTCCGACCCTCCAGGCCCGAGTCACCAAGAGACCCAGTACTTC
>TRBJ2-7|TRBD2|many|TRBV29-1
CSVENPSGTYEQYF
TGCAGCGTTGAAAACCCCAGCGGGACCTACGAGCAGTACTTC
>TRBJ2-7|-|many|TRBV20-1
CSAPDLHHEQYF
TGCAGTGCCCCCGACCTGCACCACGAGCAGTACTTC
>TRBJ2-2|TRBD1|many|TRBV5-1
CASSWDRIHTGELFF
TGCGCCAGCAGCTGGGACAGGATACACACCGGGGAGCTGTTTTTT
>TRBJ2-7|-|many|TRBV6-1
CASNFYGEQYF
TGTGCCAGCAACTTCTACGGCGAGCAGTACTTC
>TRBJ2-5|TRBD2|-|TRBV7-6
CASSLGGREGETQYF
TGTGCCAGCAGCTTAGGGGGAAGGGAGGGAGAAACCCAGTACTTC
>TRBJ2-3|-|-|TRBV5-5
CASSLAMGGGTNTQYF
TGTGCCAGCAGCTTGGCCATGGGAGGAGGAACAAATACGCAGTATTTT